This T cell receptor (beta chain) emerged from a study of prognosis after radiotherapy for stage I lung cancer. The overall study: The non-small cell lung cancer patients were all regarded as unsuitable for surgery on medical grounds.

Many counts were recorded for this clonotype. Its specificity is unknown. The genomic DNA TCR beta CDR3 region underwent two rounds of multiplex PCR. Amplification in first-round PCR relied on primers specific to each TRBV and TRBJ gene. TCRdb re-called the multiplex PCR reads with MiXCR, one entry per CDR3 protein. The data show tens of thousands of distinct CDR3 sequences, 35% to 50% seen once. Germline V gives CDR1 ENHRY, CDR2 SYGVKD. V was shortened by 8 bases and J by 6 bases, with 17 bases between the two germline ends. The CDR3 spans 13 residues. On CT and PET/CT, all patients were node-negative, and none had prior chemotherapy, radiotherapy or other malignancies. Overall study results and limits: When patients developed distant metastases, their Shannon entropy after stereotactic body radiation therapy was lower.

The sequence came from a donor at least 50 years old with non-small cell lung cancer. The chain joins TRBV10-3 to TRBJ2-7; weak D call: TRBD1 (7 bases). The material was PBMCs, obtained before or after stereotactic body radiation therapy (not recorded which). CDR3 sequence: CAIGGDSGGEQYF. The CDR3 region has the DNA TGTGCCATCGGAGGGGACAGTGGGGGCGAGCAGTACTTC.